A selection of T cell receptor beta chains follows, all from one sample in a study of cytomegalovirus exposure and HLA in healthy donors. Clones were sequenced by immunoSEQ multiplex PCR, and TCRdb holds only the in-frame ones, with some missing. The sample lists about 130,000 clones, about two thirds occurring once. The sample taken for sequencing was PBMCs. All receptors derive from a man aged 45 to 65 in good health and CMV-seropositive. CDR3s include the opening cysteine and the closing phenylalanine or tryptophan. Each record gives: D gene, clone size, J gene, V gene, CDR3 protein, CDR3 DNA. A D gene is named only where the DNA matches it firmly. Where a row states a size, it is once, few, many or the class of an expanded clone; other rows omit it.

d_call: -; clone_size: -; j_call: TRBJ1-1; v_call: TRBV9; cdr3_aa: CASTFLDSRLMNTEAFF; cdr3_nt: TGTGCCAGCACTTTTCTGGACAGCCGACTCATGAACACTGAAGCTTTCTTT
d_call: TRBD1; clone_size: -; j_call: TRBJ1-3; v_call: TRBV5-1; cdr3_aa: CASKQGASGNTIYF; cdr3_nt: TGCGCCAGCAAGCAGGGGGCCTCTGGAAACACCATATATTTT
d_call: TRBD1; clone_size: -; j_call: TRBJ1-1; v_call: TRBV11-2; cdr3_aa: CASSLYTGGATEAFF; cdr3_nt: TGTGCCAGCAGCTTATATACAGGGGGCGCAACTGAAGCTTTCTTT
d_call: TRBD1; clone_size: few; j_call: TRBJ1-4; v_call: TRBV12-5; cdr3_aa: CASGPGQGNEKLFF; cdr3_nt: TGTGCTAGTGGTCCTGGACAGGGAAATGAAAAACTGTTTTTT
d_call: -; clone_size: -; j_call: TRBJ1-2; v_call: TRBV7-9; cdr3_aa: CASDLPVVRVVLNYGYTF; cdr3_nt: TGTGCCAGCGACTTACCCGTCGTCCGGGTCGTCCTAAACTATGGCTACACCTTC
d_call: -; clone_size: few; j_call: TRBJ1-1; v_call: TRBV6-5; cdr3_aa: CASSPFEGRGEAFF; cdr3_nt: TGTGCCAGCAGTCCCTTTGAGGGCAGGGGTGAAGCTTTCTTT
d_call: TRBD1; clone_size: -; j_call: TRBJ1-1; v_call: TRBV10-3; cdr3_aa: CATRGDFDPFF; cdr3_nt: TGTGCCACCAGGGGGGACTTCGATCCTTTCTTT
d_call: -; clone_size: -; j_call: TRBJ1-1; v_call: TRBV19; cdr3_aa: CASSDTGMNTEAFF; cdr3_nt: TGTGCCAGTAGTGATACAGGGATGAACACTGAAGCTTTCTTT
d_call: -; clone_size: once; j_call: TRBJ1-3; v_call: TRBV7-9; cdr3_aa: CASSLAGLPANTIYF; cdr3_nt: TGTGCCAGCAGCTTAGCGGGCCTACCTGCGAACACCATATATTTT
d_call: TRBD1; clone_size: -; j_call: TRBJ1-5; v_call: TRBV18; cdr3_aa: CASSPGQVSNQPQHF; cdr3_nt: TGTGCCAGCTCACCCGGACAGGTCAGCAATCAGCCCCAGCATTTT
d_call: TRBD1; clone_size: -; j_call: TRBJ1-4; v_call: TRBV18; cdr3_aa: CASSPLGTGGSELFF; cdr3_nt: TGTGCCAGCTCACCTCTCGGGACAGGGGGCAGTGAACTGTTTTTT
d_call: -; clone_size: -; j_call: TRBJ2-7; v_call: TRBV5-5; cdr3_aa: CASSLGWGVDYEQYF; cdr3_nt: TGTGCCAGCAGCTTGGGATGGGGGGTTGACTACGAGCAGTACTTC
d_call: -; clone_size: -; j_call: TRBJ2-3; v_call: TRBV13; cdr3_aa: CASSFFAGYSTDTQYF; cdr3_nt: TGTGCCAGCAGCTTCTTCGCGGGGTATAGCACAGATACGCAGTATTTT
d_call: -; clone_size: -; j_call: TRBJ1-1; v_call: TRBV19; cdr3_aa: CATLVKRSRLGLNTEAFF; cdr3_nt: TGTGCCACACTAGTTAAAAGGTCTCGGCTTGGATTGAACACTGAAGCTTTCTTT
d_call: TRBD1; clone_size: -; j_call: TRBJ2-7; v_call: TRBV6-5; cdr3_aa: CASSYRPRGEQYF; cdr3_nt: TGTGCCAGCAGTTATCGCCCCAGGGGGGAGCAGTACTTC
d_call: -; clone_size: few; j_call: TRBJ1-1; v_call: TRBV7-9; cdr3_aa: CASSLGTPGSKAFF; cdr3_nt: TGTGCCAGCAGCTTAGGCACTCCGGGGTCCAAAGCTTTCTTT
d_call: -; clone_size: -; j_call: TRBJ2-7; v_call: TRBV27; cdr3_aa: CASRRPGTGYEQYF; cdr3_nt: TGTGCCAGCAGAAGACCGGGAACGGGCTACGAGCAGTACTTC
d_call: -; clone_size: -; j_call: TRBJ1-1; v_call: TRBV19; cdr3_aa: CASSFDRWNTEAFF; cdr3_nt: TGTGCTAGTAGTTTCGACAGGTGGAACACTGAAGCTTTCTTT